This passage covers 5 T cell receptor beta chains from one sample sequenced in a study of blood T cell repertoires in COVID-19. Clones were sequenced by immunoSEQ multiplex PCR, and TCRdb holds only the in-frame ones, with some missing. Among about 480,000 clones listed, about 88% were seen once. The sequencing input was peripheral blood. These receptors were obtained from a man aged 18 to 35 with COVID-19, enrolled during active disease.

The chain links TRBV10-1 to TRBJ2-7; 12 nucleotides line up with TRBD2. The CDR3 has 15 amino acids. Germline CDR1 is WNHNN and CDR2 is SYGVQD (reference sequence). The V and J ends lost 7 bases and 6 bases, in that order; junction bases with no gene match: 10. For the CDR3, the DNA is TGCGCCAGCACCCTCAGACTAGCGGGAGACTCCGAGCAGTACTTC. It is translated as CASTLRLAGDSEQYF.

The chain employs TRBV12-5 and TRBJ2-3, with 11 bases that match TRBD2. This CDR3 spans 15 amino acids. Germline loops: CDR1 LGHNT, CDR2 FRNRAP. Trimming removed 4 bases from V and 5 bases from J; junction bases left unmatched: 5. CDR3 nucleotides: TGTGCTAGTGGTTCTGGGCTAGCGGGGGGAGATACGCAGTATTTT. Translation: CASGSGLAGGDTQYF.

The CDR3 DNA reads TGTGCCAGCAGCTTGGCAGATACCTCCTACGAGCAGTACTTC. It specifies CASSLADTSYEQYF. The chain employs TRBV5-6 and TRBJ2-7; D is unclear. Trimming took 0 bases from V and 0 from J, leaving 7 bases between them. The CDR3 runs 14 residues. The germline V gene has CDR1 SGHDT and CDR2 YYEEEE.

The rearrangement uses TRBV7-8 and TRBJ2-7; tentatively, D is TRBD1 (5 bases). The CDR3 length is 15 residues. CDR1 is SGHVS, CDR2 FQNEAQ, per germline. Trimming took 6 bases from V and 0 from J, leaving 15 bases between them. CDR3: CASRSGQAGSYEQYF. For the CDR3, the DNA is TGTGCCAGCAGATCCGGACAAGCTGGCTCCTACGAGCAGTACTTC.

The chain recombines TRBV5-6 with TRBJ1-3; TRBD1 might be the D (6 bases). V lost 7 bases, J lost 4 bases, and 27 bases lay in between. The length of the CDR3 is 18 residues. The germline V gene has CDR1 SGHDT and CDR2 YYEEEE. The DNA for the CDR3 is TGTGCCAGCTCACCCCGGGGGGCGGCCACCTTGTCGGGAAACACCATATATTTT. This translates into CASSPRGAATLSGNTIYF.